This is a list of T cell receptor beta chains from one sample in a study of blood T cells in healthy people across ages. A single record per CDR3 protein comes from TCRdb applying MiXCR to the 5' RACE reads. Among about 1.7 million distinct CDR3 sequences listed, under 30% were seen once. What was sequenced was blood. These receptors all come from a woman aged 25 to 39 in good health. Each CDR3 is given with its conserved first and last residue. A D gene is named only where the DNA matches it firmly. Where a row states a size, it is once, few, many or the class of an expanded clone; other rows omit it.

clone_size	v_call	d_call	j_call	cdr3_nt	cdr3_aa
few	TRBV11-2	NA	TRBJ2-1	TGTGCCAGCAGCCCCTACGGGGCAGGGGCGAATGAGCAGTTCTTC	CASSPYGAGANEQFF
NA	TRBV2	NA	TRBJ2-1	TGTGCCAGCAGACGGGACTCAGCTTGGGGTGAGCAGTTCTTC	CASRRDSAWGEQFF
many	TRBV12-3/TRBV12-4	NA	TRBJ2-1	TGTGCCAGCAGTAGGTTGGGTTCGGAGCAGTTCTTC	CASSRLGSEQFF
many	TRBV12-3/TRBV12-4	TRBD1	TRBJ2-1	TGTGCCAGCAGTTTTATGACAGGGAAGAATGAGCAGTTCTTC	CASSFMTGKNEQFF
few	TRBV9	NA	TRBJ1-2	TGTGCCAGCAGCGTAGGTCCGGACGTCTATGGCTACACCTTC	CASSVGPDVYGYTF
few	TRBV6-5	NA	TRBJ1-4	TGTGCCAGCACCCGGGGCGGTGCAACTAATGAAAAACTGTTTTTT	CASTRGGATNEKLFF
once	TRBV5-6	TRBD2	TRBJ2-2	TGTGCCAGCAGCCCAGGGACTAGCGGGAGAACCGGGGAGCTGTTTTTT	CASSPGTSGRTGELFF
many	TRBV29-1	TRBD2	TRBJ2-4	TGCAGCGTTTCGGGGGGTTTAGCCAAAAACATTCAGTACTTC	CSVSGGLAKNIQYF
NA	TRBV5-1	TRBD2	TRBJ2-2	TGCGCCAGCCTCGATGCTAGCGGGAACGGGGAGCTGTTTTTT	CASLDASGNGELFF
few	TRBV2	NA	TRBJ2-5	TGTGCCAGCAGGGTCGCCCCGGGTGAGCAGTACTTC	CASRVAPGEQYF
NA	TRBV20-1	NA	TRBJ2-5	TGCAGTGCGCCCGTTAGGGTAGAAGAGACCCAGTACTTC	CSAPVRVEETQYF
NA	TRBV20-1	TRBD1	TRBJ2-2	TGCAGTGCTAGAACCGGGACAGGGGCCACCGGGGAGCTGTTTTTT	CSARTGTGATGELFF
few	TRBV20-1	NA	TRBJ2-6	TGCAGTGCTAGAGATCCTAAGACAAGATCCTCTGGGGCCAACGTCCTGACTTTC	CSARDPKTRSSGANVLTF
many	TRBV6-5	TRBD1	TRBJ1-2	TGTGCCAGCAGTTACTCGGACAGGTCTTATGGCTACACCTTC	CASSYSDRSYGYTF
NA	TRBV28	NA	TRBJ2-5	TGTGCCAGCAGTCGGACCCTCGAGAGGGAGACCCAGTACTTC	CASSRTLERETQYF
NA	TRBV5-1	NA	TRBJ2-3	TGCGCCAGCAGATCAAGGGGGTTGGGCACAGATACGCAGTATTTT	CASRSRGLGTDTQYF
NA	TRBV12-3/TRBV12-4	NA	TRBJ2-3	TGTGCCGTAGATCTGAACGCAGATACGCAGTATTTT	CAVDLNADTQYF